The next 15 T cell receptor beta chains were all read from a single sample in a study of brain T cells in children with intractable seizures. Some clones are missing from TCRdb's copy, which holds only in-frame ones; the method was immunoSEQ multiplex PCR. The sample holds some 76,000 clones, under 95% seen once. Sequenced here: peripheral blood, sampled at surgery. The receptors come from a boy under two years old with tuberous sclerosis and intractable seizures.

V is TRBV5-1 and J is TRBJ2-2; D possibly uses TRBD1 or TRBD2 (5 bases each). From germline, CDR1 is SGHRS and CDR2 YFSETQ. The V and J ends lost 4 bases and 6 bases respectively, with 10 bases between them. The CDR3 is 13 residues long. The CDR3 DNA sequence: TGCGCCAGCAGCCAAGTGGGGGCCGGGGAGCTGTTTTTT. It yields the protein CASSQVGAGELFF.

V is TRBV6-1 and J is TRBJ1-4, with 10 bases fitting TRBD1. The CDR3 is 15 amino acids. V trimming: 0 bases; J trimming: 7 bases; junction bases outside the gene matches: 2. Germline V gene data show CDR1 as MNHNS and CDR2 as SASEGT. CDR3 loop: CASSEATGGVEKLFF. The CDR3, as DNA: TGTGCCAGCAGTGAAGCGACAGGGGGCGTTGAAAAACTGTTTTTT.

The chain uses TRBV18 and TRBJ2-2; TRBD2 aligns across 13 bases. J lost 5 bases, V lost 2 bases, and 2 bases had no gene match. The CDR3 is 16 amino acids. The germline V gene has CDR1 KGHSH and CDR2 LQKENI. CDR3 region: CASSPGLAGVTGELFF. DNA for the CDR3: TGTGCCAGCTCACCAGGACTAGCGGGAGTAACCGGGGAGCTGTTTTTT.

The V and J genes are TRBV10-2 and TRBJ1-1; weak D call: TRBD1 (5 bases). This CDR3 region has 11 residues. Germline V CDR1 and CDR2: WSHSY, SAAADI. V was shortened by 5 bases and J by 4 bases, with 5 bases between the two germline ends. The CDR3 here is CASSQGTEAFF. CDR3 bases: TGCGCCAGCAGTCAGGGCACTGAAGCTTTCTTT.

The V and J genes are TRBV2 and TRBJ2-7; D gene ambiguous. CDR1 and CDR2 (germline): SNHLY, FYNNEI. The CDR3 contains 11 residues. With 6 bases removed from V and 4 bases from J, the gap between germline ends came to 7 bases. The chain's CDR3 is CASSDNYEQYF. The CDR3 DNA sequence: TGTGCCAGCAGCGACAATTACGAGCAGTACTTC.

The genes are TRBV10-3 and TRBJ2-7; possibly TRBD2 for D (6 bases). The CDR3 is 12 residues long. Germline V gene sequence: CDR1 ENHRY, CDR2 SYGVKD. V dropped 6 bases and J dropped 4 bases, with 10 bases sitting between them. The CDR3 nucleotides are TGTGCCATCAGCACGACTAGTTACGAGCAGTACTTC. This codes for CAISTTSYEQYF.

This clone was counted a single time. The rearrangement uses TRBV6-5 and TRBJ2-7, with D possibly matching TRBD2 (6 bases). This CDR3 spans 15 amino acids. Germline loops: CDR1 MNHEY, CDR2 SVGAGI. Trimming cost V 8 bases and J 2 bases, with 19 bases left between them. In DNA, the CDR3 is TGTGCCAGCGAGGGTTTAGCGGACGTAACCTACGAGCAGTACTTC. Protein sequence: CASEGLADVTYEQYF.

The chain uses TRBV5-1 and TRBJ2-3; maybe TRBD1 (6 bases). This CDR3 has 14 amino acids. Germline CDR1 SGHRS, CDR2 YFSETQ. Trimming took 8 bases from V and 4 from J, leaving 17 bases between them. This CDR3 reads CASNRELTADTQYF. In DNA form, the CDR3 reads TGCGCCAGTAACAGGGAGTTGACGGCAGATACGCAGTATTTT.

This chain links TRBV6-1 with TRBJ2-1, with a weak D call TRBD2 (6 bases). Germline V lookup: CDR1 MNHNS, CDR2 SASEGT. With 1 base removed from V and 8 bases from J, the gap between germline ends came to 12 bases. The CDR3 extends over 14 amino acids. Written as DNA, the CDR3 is TGTGCCAGCAGTGAAGTGGGGACTTATGATGAGCAGTTCTTC. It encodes CASSEVGTYDEQFF.

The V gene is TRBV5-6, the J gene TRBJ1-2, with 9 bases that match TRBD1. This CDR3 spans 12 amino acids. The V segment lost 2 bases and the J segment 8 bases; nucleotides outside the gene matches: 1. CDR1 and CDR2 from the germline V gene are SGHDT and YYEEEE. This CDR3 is CASSFGTGGYTF. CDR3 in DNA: TGTGCCAGCAGCTTCGGGACAGGGGGCTACACCTTC.

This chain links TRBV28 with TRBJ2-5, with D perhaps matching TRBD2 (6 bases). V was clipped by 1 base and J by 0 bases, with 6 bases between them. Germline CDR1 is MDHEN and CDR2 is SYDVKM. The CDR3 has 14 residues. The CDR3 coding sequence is TGTGCCAGCAGTTTATCGGGGGACCAAGAGACCCAGTACTTC. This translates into CASSLSGDQETQYF.

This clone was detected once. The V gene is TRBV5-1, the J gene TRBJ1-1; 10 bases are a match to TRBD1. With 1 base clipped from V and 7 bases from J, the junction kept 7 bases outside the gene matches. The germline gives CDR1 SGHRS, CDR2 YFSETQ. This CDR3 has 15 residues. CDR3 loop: CASSLYSGQGDEAFF. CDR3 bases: TGCGCCAGCAGCTTGTATTCTGGACAGGGGGATGAAGCTTTCTTT.

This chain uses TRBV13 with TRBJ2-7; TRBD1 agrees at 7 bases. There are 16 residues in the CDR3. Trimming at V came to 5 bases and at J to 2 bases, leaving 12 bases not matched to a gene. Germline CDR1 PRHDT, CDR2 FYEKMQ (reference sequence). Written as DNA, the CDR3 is TGTGCCAGCAGCAACAGACAGGGACCGAACCCCTACGAGCAGTACTTC. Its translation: CASSNRQGPNPYEQYF.

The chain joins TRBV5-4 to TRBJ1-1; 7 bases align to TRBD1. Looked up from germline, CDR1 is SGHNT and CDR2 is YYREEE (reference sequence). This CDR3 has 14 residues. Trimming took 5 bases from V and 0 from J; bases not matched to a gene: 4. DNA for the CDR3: TGTGCCAGCAGTACGACAGGGATGAACACTGAAGCTTTCTTT. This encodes CASSTTGMNTEAFF.

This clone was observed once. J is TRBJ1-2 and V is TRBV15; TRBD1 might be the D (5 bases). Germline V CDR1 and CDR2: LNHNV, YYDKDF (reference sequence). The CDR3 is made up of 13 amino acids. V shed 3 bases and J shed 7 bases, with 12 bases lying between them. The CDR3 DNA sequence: TGTGCCACCAGCAGGGGGGAGGGGACTGGCTACACCTTC. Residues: CATSRGEGTGYTF.